This is a list of T cell receptor beta chains from one sample in a study of cytomegalovirus exposure and HLA in healthy donors. Assay: immunoSEQ multiplex PCR; the TCRdb copy retains only in-frame clones and omits some. The sample has around 100,000 clones, over 75% seen once. Sample: PBMCs. The source of these receptors is a woman aged 18-29 years in good health and CMV-seropositive. Each CDR3 is given with its conserved first and last residue.

j_call v_call cdr3_aa
TRBJ2-5 TRBV29-1 CSVRAGTGVEETQYF
NA TRBV6-1 CAGAWTTSYEQYF
TRBJ1-1 TRBV19 CASSPGQGNTEAFF
TRBJ2-7 TRBV6-1 CASSGLAYEQYF
TRBJ1-2 TRBV14 CASSQSLRGAGGYTF
TRBJ2-1 TRBV6-4 CASSDGLAGDNEQFF
TRBJ1-1 TRBV6-6 CASSRTGQTEAFF
TRBJ2-5 TRBV6-5 CASSSGLAGSGETQYF
TRBJ1-2 TRBV2 CASSEGTGGTYGYTF
TRBJ2-1 TRBV5-4 CASSNGQGSSYNEQFF
TRBJ2-2 TRBV5-1 CASSLGTDTGELFF
TRBJ1-3 TRBV6-6 CASTAGVSGNTIYF
TRBJ2-1 TRBV2 CASSPLAGGTYNEQFF
TRBJ2-7 TRBV2 CASRATPGTGSYEQYF
TRBJ2-1 TRBV20-1 CSAIAYNEQFF
TRBJ1-2 TRBV15 CATSRGPGGSYGYTF
TRBJ2-7 TRBV10-3 CAISESGLALEQYF
TRBJ1-1 TRBV7-9 CASSLAGGMNTEAFF
TRBJ2-6 TRBV2 CASSVGSSGANVLTF
TRBJ1-1 TRBV6-1 CASSRAGGAPEAFF
TRBJ1-5 TRBV9 CASSNTDRVGQPQHF
TRBJ1-5 TRBV4-2 CASSQDGTGGNQPQHF
TRBJ1-5 TRBV28 CASSGRRDRGPSQPQHF
TRBJ1-4 TRBV5-1 CASTQSEVPEKLFF
TRBJ2-1 TRBV27 CASSSSGSSSYNEQFF
TRBJ2-1 TRBV7-9 CASSLGVGETTYNEQFF
TRBJ1-5 TRBV10-3 CAISETGARLALRYLSNQPQHF
TRBJ1-1 TRBV6-1 CASSAGQGNTEAFF
TRBJ1-1 TRBV29-1 CSTLQNTEAFF
TRBJ1-2 TRBV28 CASEGTAYGYTF
TRBJ1-5 TRBV19 CASSTRGEAPRPQHF
TRBJ2-5 TRBV6-5 CASRYRGPDQETQYF
TRBJ2-1 TRBV9 CASSVGDSATRDEQFF
TRBJ2-4 TRBV5-6 CASSTGEVGVPPYF
NA TRBV5-1 CASSFERSYEQYF
TRBJ1-1 TRBV5-1 CASSLGPGTEAFF
TRBJ2-7 TRBV6-1 CALKGQALLEQYF
TRBJ2-3 TRBV14 CASSPVGTTGDTQYF
TRBJ1-4 TRBV2 CASSDSGGARKLFF
TRBJ2-7 TRBV12-5 CASGLSGAHEQYF
TRBJ2-7 TRBV4-1 CASSQWVTGDAEQYF
TRBJ2-3 TRBV18 CASSPGQRGRTDTQYF
TRBJ1-1 TRBV10-3 CAISDPQGLGTEAFF
TRBJ1-1 TRBV5-6 CASSPGLPAEAFF
TRBJ2-7 TRBV28 CASSLVVLAGAYEQYF